Below, 20 T cell receptor beta chains from the same sample are listed, as sequenced in a study of vaccination and CD4 T cells after COVID-19 (dated by TCRdb to the early 2020s). Read against the paper, the sample's treatment or condition label means: approximately nine-day PBMC culture with coronavirus spike peptide pools or control peptides (ViraFEST assay). No antigen has been identified for these receptors. Libraries were built with PCR. Sequenced using an Illumina iSeq 100. TCR sequencing of DNA from cultured CD4+ T cells used the Oncomine TCR Beta short-read assay at the Johns Hopkins FTIC core. Using fastp trimming at Q25 and MiXCR clonotype assembly, TCRdb reanalyzed the public sequencing data and kept in-frame beta chains. For every CDR3 protein sequence, its rows merge into one entry that carries the most common genes and DNA. Across this sample there are 20,000 to 30,000 distinct CDR3 sequences, with 67% seen only once. Together, the top ten hold about 20% of the sample.

This material consisted of CD4+ T cells from blood, cultured in vitro, taken after SARS-CoV-2 vaccination. All receptors come from a human donor who received a COVID-19 vaccine.

The DNA for the CDR3 is TGTGCCAGCAGTTACGAATCAATGTCCACAGATACGCAGTATTTT. It encodes CASSYESMSTDTQYF. The rearrangement uses TRBV6-2 or TRBV6-3 and TRBJ2-3; D is undetermined. CDR3 size: 15 residues. CDR1 MNHEY and CDR2 SVGEGT come from the germline V gene. Trimming took 2 bases from V and 2 from J, leaving 11 bases between them.

A few counts support this clonotype. The gene calls are TRBV23-1 and TRBJ1-6; D may be TRBD1 (5 bases). TRBV23-1 is sorted into the ORF group, with uncertain function. The CDR3 length is 15 residues. V lost 2 bases and J lost 5, with 10 bases in between. Written as DNA, the CDR3 is TGCGCCAGCAGTCAACCGCAGGGAAATAATTCACCCCTCCACTTT. This codes for CASSQPQGNNSPLHF.

The chain joins TRBV24-1 to TRBJ1-5; tentatively, D is TRBD1 (6 bases). CDR1 is KGHDR, CDR2 SFDVKD, per germline. This CDR3 has 15 amino acids. V was trimmed by 10 bases and J by 5 bases, leaving 20 bases between them. This CDR3 reads CATESGALGDQPQHF. The CDR3 DNA reads TGTGCCACGGAATCAGGGGCTTTGGGGGATCAGCCCCAGCATTTT.

This clonotype was observed a few times. The chain employs TRBV7-6 and TRBJ2-3; D call uncertain. This CDR3 spans 14 amino acids. Germline V gene sequence: CDR1 SGHVS, CDR2 FNYEAQ. V lost 0 bases and J lost 4, with 8 bases in between. CDR3: CASSLAIGSDTQYF. The CDR3 DNA reads TGTGCCAGCAGCTTAGCCATAGGGTCAGATACGCAGTATTTT.

The chain links TRBV6-1 to TRBJ1-6; 7 nucleotides line up with TRBD1. With V trimmed by 6 bases and J by 8 bases, 16 bases remained unmatched. Germline loops: CDR1 MNHNS, CDR2 SASEGT. CDR3 length: 17 amino acids. The chain's CDR3 is CASSTYLSRTGDSPLHF. The CDR3 nucleotides read TGTGCCAGCAGCACATACCTGAGCCGGACAGGAGATTCACCCCTCCACTTT.

This sequence joins TRBV6-1 and TRBJ2-2, with a tentative D call TRBD1 (6 bases). The CDR3 totals 16 residues. CDR1 and CDR2 (germline): MNHNS, SASEGT. V gave up 6 bases and J gave up 4 bases, with 18 bases separating them. CDR3 sequence (DNA): TGTGCCAGCAGCCCTTTCGGCAGGGGCGGCACCGGGGAGCTGTTTTTT. It codes for CASSPFGRGGTGELFF.

This clonotype was observed a single time. The chain couples TRBV27 to TRBJ1-6; D not resolved. CDR3 size: 17 residues. The germline gives CDR1 MNHEY, CDR2 SMNVEV (reference sequence). Trimming cost V 5 bases and J 3 bases, with 17 bases left between them. The CDR3 spells CASSPSPERRYNSPLHF. The CDR3 coding sequence is TGTGCCAGCAGTCCTTCTCCTGAGCGGCGCTATAATTCACCCCTCCACTTT.

CDR3 residues: CATSDRTGGYGYTF. The CDR3 DNA is TGTGCCACCAGTGATCGGACAGGGGGCTATGGCTACACCTTC. The rearrangement links TRBV24-1 to TRBJ1-2, with 10 bases identical to TRBD1. Germline values: CDR1 KGHDR, CDR2 SFDVKD. The CDR3 spans 14 residues. Trimming took 3 bases from V and 4 from J; bases not matched to a gene: 1.

The chain couples TRBV30 to TRBJ1-3; D remains ambiguous. Trimming shortened V by 3 bases and J by 0 bases, and 6 bases separated the two germline ends. This CDR3 is 13 amino acids long. CDR1 is GTSNPN and CDR2 is SVGIG in the germline V gene (reference sequence). The CDR3 region has the DNA TGTGCCTGGAGACAGCACTCTGGAAACACCATATATTTT. It is translated as CAWRQHSGNTIYF.

The DNA of the CDR3 is TGTGCCAGCAGCTTAGCAGGGGCGAACACTGAAGCTTTCTTT. This codes for CASSLAGANTEAFF. This chain links TRBV11-3 with TRBJ1-1; TRBD1 is a possible D gene (6 bases). CDR1 and CDR2 from the germline V gene are SGHNT and YENEEA. The CDR3 has 14 amino acids. V was pared by 1 base and J by 1 base, with 7 bases between.

The chain combines TRBV19 with TRBJ1-6; a weak D match, TRBD1 (5 bases). V shed 3 bases and J shed 7 bases, with 10 bases lying between them. This CDR3 is 14 amino acids long. In germline, CDR1 is LNHDA, CDR2 SQIVND (reference sequence). The CDR3 spells CASSISGINSPLHF. For the CDR3, the DNA is TGTGCCAGTAGTATCTCAGGGATCAATTCACCCCTCCACTTT.

This clonotype has only one observation. The gene calls are TRBV2 and TRBJ1-2, with D maybe TRBD1 (6 bases). Trimming took off 5 bases at V and 3 bases at J, with 16 bases between the two ends. CDR1 is SNHLY and CDR2 is FYNNEI in the germline V gene. This CDR3 region has 15 residues. The DNA for the CDR3 is TGTGCCAGCAGTCCGGGGGGGGGCACGGACTATGGCTACACCTTC. Its protein is CASSPGGGTDYGYTF.

The rearrangement links TRBV6-5 to TRBJ1-1; weak D call: TRBD1 (6 bases). Germline CDR1 reads MNHEY; CDR2 reads SVGAGI. The germline V and J ends were trimmed by 4 bases and 1 base, with 10 bases remaining between them. The CDR3 covers 14 residues. CDR3 in DNA: TGTGCCAGCAGTTTCCAGGACAGGAACACTGAAGCTTTCTTT. As protein: CASSFQDRNTEAFF.

In its sample, this clonotype was seen a few times. The rearrangement links TRBV6-1 to TRBJ2-5; D is perhaps TRBD2 (5 bases). Trimming took 2 bases from V and 5 from J, leaving 15 bases between them. Germline V lookup: CDR1 MNHNS, CDR2 SASEGT. The CDR3 covers 15 residues. CDR3 loop: CASSELAGVWETQYF. The CDR3 DNA reads TGTGCCAGCAGTGAACTTGCGGGCGTATGGGAGACCCAGTACTTC.

The genes are TRBV23-1 and TRBJ1-1; D not certain. TRBV23-1 is classed as an ORF, of uncertain function. This CDR3 contains 13 residues. V was pared by 0 bases and J by 11 bases, with 13 bases between. The chain's CDR3 is CASSQSHPKEAFF. The CDR3 bases are TGCGCCAGCAGTCAATCCCACCCAAAAGAGGCTTTCTTT.

V is TRBV19 and J is TRBJ2-5; 7 nucleotides align to TRBD1. The CDR3 runs to 13 residues. Per the germline V gene, CDR1 is LNHDA and CDR2 is SQIVND (reference sequence). After removal of 7 bases from V and 1 base from J, the junction contained 3 bases not matched to a gene. This CDR3 reads CASKRTGQETQYF. The DNA of the CDR3 is TGTGCCAGTAAAAGGACAGGCCAAGAGACCCAGTACTTC. Full variable domain (outside the CDR3, taken from reference TRBV19 and TRBJ2-5): DGGITQSPKYLFRKEGQNVTLSCEQNLNHDAMYWYRQDPGQGLRLIYYSQIVNDFQKGDIAEGYSVSREKKESFPLTVTSAQKNPTAFYLCASKRTGQETQYFGPGTRLLVL.

This clonotype occurred a few times. CDR3 DNA sequence: TGTGCCAGCAGTACAGGGGGAGCGGATCAGCCCCAGCATTTT. Its translation is CASSTGGADQPQHF. This chain connects TRBV7-9 to TRBJ1-5; TRBD1 agrees at 8 bases. CDR3 length: 14 amino acids. The junction had 6 bases not matched to a gene; V was cut back by 6 bases and J by 5 bases. The germline CDR1 and CDR2 sequences are SEHNR and FQNEAQ (reference sequence).

In its sample, this clonotype was seen a few times. V and J are TRBV20-1 and TRBJ1-5, with 9 nucleotides matching TRBD1. From germline, CDR1 is DFQATT and CDR2 SNEGSKA (reference sequence). CDR3 length: 14 residues. V was pared by 4 bases and J by 4 bases, with 5 bases of the junction left unmatched. The DNA for the CDR3 is TGCAGTGCTACCACAGGGGGCGCGAATCAGCCCCAGCATTTT. Translating gives CSATTGGANQPQHF.

CDR3 sequence (DNA): TGTGCCTGGAGTATCGGCAGACTCTACGAGCAGTACTTC. Translated: CAWSIGRLYEQYF. The J gene is TRBJ2-7, the V gene TRBV30; D gene uncertain. The length of the CDR3 is 13 residues. From germline, CDR1 is GTSNPN and CDR2 SVGIG (reference sequence). With 2 bases removed from V and 3 bases from J, the gap between germline ends came to 11 bases.

The sample holds a few counts of this clonotype. V gene TRBV20-1 combines with J gene TRBJ1-1, with 9 bases lining up with TRBD1. The CDR3 loop spans 15 amino acids. The germline V gene encodes CDR1 DFQATT and CDR2 SNEGSKA (reference sequence). The junction had 7 bases not matched to a gene; V was cut back by 3 bases and J by 2 bases. The CDR3 DNA reads TGCAGTGCTAGTGGGGACAGGGTAACTAACACTGAAGCTTTCTTT. This sequence encodes CSASGDRVTNTEAFF.